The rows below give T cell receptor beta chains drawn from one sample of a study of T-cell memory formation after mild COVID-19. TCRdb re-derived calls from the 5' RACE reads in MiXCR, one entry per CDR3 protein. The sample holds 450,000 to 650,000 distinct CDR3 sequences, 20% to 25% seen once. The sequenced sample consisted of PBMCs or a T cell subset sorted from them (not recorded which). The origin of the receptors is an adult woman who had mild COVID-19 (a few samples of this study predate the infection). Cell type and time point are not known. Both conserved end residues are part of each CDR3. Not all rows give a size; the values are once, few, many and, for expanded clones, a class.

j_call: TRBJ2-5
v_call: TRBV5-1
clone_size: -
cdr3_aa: CASRPEYQETQYF

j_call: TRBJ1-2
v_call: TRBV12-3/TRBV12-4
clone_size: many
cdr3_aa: CASSFGSLFYTF

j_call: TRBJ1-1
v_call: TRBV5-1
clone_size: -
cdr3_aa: CASQDRGRTEAFF

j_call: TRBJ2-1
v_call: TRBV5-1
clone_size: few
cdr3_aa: CASSLGASGIFEQFF

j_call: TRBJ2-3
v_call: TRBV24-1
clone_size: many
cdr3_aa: CATRGLTDTQYF

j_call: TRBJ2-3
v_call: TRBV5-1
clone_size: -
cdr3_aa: CASSKSRYTDTQYF

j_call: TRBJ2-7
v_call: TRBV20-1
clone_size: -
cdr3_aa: CSARDLRAGVFYEQYF

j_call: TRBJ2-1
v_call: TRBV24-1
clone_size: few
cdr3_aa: CATSDAGAGDEQFF

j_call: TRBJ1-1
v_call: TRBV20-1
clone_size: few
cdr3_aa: CSAPKKTGWATEAFF

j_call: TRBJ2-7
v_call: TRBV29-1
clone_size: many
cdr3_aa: CSVYGTGGSEQYF

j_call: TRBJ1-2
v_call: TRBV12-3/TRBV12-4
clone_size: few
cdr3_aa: CASSLDKVHGYTF

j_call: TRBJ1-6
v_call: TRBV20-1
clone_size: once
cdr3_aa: CSASRTGDSPLHF

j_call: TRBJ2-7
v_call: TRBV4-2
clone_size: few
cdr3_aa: CASSPSRGGNGYEQYF

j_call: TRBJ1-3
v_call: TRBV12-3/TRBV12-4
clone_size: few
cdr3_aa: CASIPGGFFGNTIYF

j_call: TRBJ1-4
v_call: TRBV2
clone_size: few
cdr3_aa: CASSVKRTNEKLFF

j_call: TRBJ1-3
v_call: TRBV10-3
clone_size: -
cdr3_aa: CAMAGWGGNTIYF

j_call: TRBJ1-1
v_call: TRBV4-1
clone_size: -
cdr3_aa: CGSGRVGTEAFF

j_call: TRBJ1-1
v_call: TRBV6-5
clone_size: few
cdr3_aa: CASRGGARSRNTEAFF

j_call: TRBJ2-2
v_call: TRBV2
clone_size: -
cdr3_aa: CASSERITGELFF

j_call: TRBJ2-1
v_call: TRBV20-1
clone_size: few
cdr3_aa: CSASVLAGATNEQFF

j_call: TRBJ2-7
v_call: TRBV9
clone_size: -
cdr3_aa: CASSRDRVMYEQYF

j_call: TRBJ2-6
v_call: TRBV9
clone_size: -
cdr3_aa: CASSGYDSGANVLTF

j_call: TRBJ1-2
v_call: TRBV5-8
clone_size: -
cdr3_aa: CASSTRTGTNYGYTF

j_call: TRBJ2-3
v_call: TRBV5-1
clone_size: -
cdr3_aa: CASSLGGRRADTQYF

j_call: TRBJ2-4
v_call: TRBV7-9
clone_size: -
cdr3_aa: CASSFDRLAKNIQYF

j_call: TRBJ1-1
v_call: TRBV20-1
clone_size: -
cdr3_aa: CSAPKQGWVGTEAFF

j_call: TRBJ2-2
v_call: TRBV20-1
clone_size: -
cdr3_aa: CSAMALAGGIANTGELFF

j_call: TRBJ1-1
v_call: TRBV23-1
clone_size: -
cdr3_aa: CASTYPGQGKGWVTEAFF

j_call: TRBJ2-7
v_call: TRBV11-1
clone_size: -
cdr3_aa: CASSLARGPHEQYF

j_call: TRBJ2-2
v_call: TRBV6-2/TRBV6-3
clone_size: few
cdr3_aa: CASSTGLNTGELFF

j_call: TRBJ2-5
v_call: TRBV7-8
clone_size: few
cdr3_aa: CASSQRRGVFILETQYF

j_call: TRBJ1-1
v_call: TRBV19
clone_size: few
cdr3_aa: CASSPRTGWAFF

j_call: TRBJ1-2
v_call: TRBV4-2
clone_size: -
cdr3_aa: CASSQEPGTTYGYTF

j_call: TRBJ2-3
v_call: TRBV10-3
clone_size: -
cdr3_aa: CAISEGDQGWDTQYF

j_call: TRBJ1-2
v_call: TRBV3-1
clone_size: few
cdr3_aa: CASSQGGLRGHGYTF

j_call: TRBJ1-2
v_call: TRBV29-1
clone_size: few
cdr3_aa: CSVGDRGYGYTF

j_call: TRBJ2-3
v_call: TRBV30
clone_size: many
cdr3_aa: CAWSRGALTDTQYF

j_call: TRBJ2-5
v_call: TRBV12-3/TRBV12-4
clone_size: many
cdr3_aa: CASSPTGGQETQYF

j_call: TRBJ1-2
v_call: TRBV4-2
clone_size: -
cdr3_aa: CASSQGGGTPVYGYTF

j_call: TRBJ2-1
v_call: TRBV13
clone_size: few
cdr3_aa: CASSYSGDRSNEQFF

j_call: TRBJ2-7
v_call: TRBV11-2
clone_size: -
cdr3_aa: CASSRTSGLSYEQYF

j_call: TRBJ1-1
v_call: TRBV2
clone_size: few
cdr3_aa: CASKGRLNTEAFF

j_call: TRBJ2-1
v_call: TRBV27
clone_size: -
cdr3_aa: CASSPRTGGNADEQFF

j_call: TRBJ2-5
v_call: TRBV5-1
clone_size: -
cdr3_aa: CASSLIETGSQETQYF

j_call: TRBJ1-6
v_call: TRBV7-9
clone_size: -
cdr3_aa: CASSFTPGQGGSPLHF

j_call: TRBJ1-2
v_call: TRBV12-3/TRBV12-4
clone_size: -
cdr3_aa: CASSSHYGYTF

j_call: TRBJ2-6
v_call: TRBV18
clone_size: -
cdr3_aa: CATLPRDGTYSGANVLTF

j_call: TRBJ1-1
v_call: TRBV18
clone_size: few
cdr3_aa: CASSPLSQPNTEAFF

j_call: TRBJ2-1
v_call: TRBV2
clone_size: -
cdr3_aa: CASGRSSYNEQFF

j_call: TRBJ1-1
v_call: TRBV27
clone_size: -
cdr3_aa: CASRRFGTVEAFF

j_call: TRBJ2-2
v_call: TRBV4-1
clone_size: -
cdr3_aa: CASSQANFGTATGELFF

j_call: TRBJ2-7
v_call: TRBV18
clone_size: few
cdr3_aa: CASSIDRGKYEQYF

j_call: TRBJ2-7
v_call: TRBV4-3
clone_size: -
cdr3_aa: CASSQEYLGGESSYEQYF

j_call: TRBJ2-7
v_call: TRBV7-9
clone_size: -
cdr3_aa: CASSPLTGRLVSEQYF